Sequencing of this TCR beta chain was carried out in a study of shared clonotypes between healthy human individuals. The CDR3 sequence is 13 residues long. The V gene's germline CDR1 is LNHNV and CDR2 YYDKDF (reference sequence). Trimming left V 1 base short and J 6 bases short, with 9 bases between. This clone appeared a few times. Template for every sorted-subset replicate PCR totaled approximately 200 ng DNA, 25,000 to 30,000 T cell genomes. Generated by immunoSEQ multiplex PCR, the TCRdb table keeps only in-frame clones and is missing some. The repertoire has about 1 million clones, under 80% of them found once; the top ten carry approximately 1.5%.

The chain couples TRBV15 to TRBJ1-2; D may be TRBD1 (6 bases). This TCR was recovered from a man aged 18 to 30 in good health. What was sequenced was memory CD4+ T cells sorted from blood. Subset defined: CD45RA-negative fraction. CDR3 nucleotide sequence: TGTGCCACCAGCAGAGCGCCAGGGGATGGCTACACCTTC. This codes for CATSRAPGDGYTF.